This T cell receptor (beta chain) is from a study of graft-versus-host responses after intestinal transplantation. Overall study results and limits: Early post-transplant HvG declines showed an association with peak circulating GvH clone levels. Within the allografts of patients who had graft-donor T cell macrochimerism, graft-versus-host to host-versus-graft clonal ratios were high. Detection of GvH clones occurred in recipient marrow, and some had their first appearance in ileum or blood.

As regards this clone: No antigen is known for it.

Data came from immunoSEQ multiplex PCR; TCRdb stores just in-frame clones and leaves some out. The sample includes more than 80,000 clones, 75% to 90% of them seen just once. This CDR3 has 11 residues. Germline values: CDR1 DFQATT, CDR2 SNEGSKA (reference sequence). The J segment lost 15 bases and the V segment lost 1 base, leaving 3 bases of the junction unmatched. The sequence was obtained from a human donor who received an intestinal transplant. The material was unstimulated CD8+ T cells sorted from spleen or lymph node cells, obtained before intestinal transplant. The chain has TRBV20-1 and TRBJ2-1, with 10 positions matching TRBD1. The CDR3 region is CSARVRDRGFF. As DNA, the CDR3 is TGCAGTGCTAGAGTCCGGGACAGGGGGTTCTTC.